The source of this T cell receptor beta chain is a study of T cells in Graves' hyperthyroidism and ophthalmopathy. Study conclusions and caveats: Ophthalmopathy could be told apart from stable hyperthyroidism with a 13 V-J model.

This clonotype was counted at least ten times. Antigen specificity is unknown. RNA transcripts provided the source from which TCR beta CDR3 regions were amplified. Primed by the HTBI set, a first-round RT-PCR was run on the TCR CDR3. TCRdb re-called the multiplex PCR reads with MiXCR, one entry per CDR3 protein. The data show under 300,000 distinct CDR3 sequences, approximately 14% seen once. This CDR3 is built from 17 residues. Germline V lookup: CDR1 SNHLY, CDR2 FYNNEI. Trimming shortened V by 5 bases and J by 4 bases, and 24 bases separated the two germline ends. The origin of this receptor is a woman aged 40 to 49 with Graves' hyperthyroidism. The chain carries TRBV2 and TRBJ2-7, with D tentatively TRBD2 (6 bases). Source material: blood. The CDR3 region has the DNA TGTGCCAGCAGTTCGTCGCCCTTTTCGGGAGTGCTATACGAGCAGTACTTC. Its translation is CASSSSPFSGVLYEQYF. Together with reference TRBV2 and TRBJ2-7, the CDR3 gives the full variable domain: EPEVTQTPSHQVTQMGQEVILRCVPISNHLYFYWYRQILGQKVEFLVSFYNNEISEKSEIFDDQFSVERPDGSNFTLKIRSTKLEDSAMYFCASSSSPFSGVLYEQYFGPGTRLTVT.